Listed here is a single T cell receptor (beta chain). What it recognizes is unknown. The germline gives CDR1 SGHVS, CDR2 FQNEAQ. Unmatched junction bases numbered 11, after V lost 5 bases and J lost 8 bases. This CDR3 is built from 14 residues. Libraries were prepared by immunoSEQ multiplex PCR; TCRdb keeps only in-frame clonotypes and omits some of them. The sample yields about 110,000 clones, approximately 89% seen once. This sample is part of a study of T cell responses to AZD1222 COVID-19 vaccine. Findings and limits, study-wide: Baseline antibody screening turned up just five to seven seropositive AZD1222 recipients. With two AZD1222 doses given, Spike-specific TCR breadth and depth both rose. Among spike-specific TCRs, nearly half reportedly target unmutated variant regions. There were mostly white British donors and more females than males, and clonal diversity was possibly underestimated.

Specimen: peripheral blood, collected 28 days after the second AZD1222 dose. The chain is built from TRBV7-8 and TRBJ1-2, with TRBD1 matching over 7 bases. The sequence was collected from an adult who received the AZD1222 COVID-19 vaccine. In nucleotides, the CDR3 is TGTGCCAGCAGCCCTCGGACAGGACAAGGGGGCTACACCTTC. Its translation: CASSPRTGQGGYTF.